The 7 T cell receptor beta chains presented below share a single source sample, sequenced in a study of identical twins. TCRdb redid the calling of the 5' RACE reads with MiXCR, one entry per CDR3 protein. The table lists 420,000 or so distinct CDR3 sequences, 15% to 20% of them singletons. Specimen: naive T cells sorted from blood. These TCRs come from a man over 45 in good health.

The V gene is TRBV6-1, the J gene TRBJ2-5; TRBD1 might be the D (5 bases). Germline CDR1 reads MNHNS; CDR2 reads SASEGT. The CDR3 runs 13 residues. V lost 2 bases, J lost 5 bases, and 9 bases lay in between. The chain's CDR3 is CASSERGRETQYF. Written as DNA, the CDR3 is TGTGCCAGCAGTGAAAGGGGTCGGGAGACCCAGTACTTC.

V and J are TRBV27 and TRBJ2-2; 7 nucleotides line up with TRBD2. The CDR3 runs to 16 residues. J was trimmed by 4 bases and V by 4 bases; bases with no gene match: 9. Looked up from germline, CDR1 is MNHEY and CDR2 is SMNVEV (reference sequence). The CDR3 nucleotides are TGTGCCAGCAGTTCCCTACGCGGGGGTAGCACCGGGGAGCTGTTTTTT. This codes for CASSSLRGGSTGELFF.

Many counts were recorded for this clonotype. The chain is built from TRBV7-9 and TRBJ1-3, with 7 bases identical to TRBD1. The CDR3 length is 14 residues. Looked up from germline, CDR1 is SEHNR and CDR2 is FQNEAQ (reference sequence). The junction had 3 bases not matched to a gene; V was cut back by 5 bases and J by 2 bases. The CDR3: CASSHDRAGNTIYF. CDR3 in DNA: TGTGCCAGCAGCCATGACAGGGCTGGAAACACCATATATTTT.

With respect to this clonotype: A much larger clone differs from this one at a single base, so this may be a read error. The chain has TRBV5-1 and TRBJ2-5; D is possibly TRBD2 (6 bases). From germline, CDR1 is SGHRS and CDR2 YFSETQ. CDR3 length: 15 amino acids. The V end lost 3 bases, the J end lost 5 bases, and 17 bases lay between the germline ends. In nucleotides, the CDR3 is TGCGCCAGCAGCTCGTTGTCAGGGAGGATGGAGACCCAGTACTTC. Amino acids: CASSSLSGRMETQYF.

This clonotype was detected a few times. The V and J genes are TRBV7-2 and TRBJ2-1; perhaps TRBD1 as D (5 bases). V lost 5 bases and J lost 6, with 14 bases in between. Germline assignment: CDR1 SGHTA and CDR2 FQGNSA. This CDR3 contains 14 residues. CDR3 nucleotide sequence: TGTGCCAGCAGCCCCCTAGGGGCCCTCAATGAGCAGTTCTTC. Translation: CASSPLGALNEQFF.

This clonotype appeared a single time. V usage is TRBV4-2 and J usage is TRBJ1-2; D uncertain. The CDR3 has 14 amino acids. CDR1 LGHNA and CDR2 YNFKEQ come from the germline V gene. Between the trimmed V and J ends, which lost 4 bases and 2 bases, there was a span of 11 bases. The CDR3 spells CASSRAGRNYGYTF. CDR3 in DNA: TGTGCCAGCAGCCGTGCAGGTAGAAACTATGGCTACACCTTC.

This clonotype was counted between two and nine times. The chain joins TRBV4-2 to TRBJ2-4; possible D gene TRBD2, 5 bases. The CDR3 has 14 residues. Germline CDR1 and CDR2: LGHNA and YNFKEQ. V was trimmed by 0 bases and J by 6 bases, leaving 9 bases between them. The CDR3 loop is CASSQEGAGNIQYF. The CDR3 coding sequence is TGTGCCAGCAGCCAAGAGGGAGCTGGAAACATTCAGTACTTC.